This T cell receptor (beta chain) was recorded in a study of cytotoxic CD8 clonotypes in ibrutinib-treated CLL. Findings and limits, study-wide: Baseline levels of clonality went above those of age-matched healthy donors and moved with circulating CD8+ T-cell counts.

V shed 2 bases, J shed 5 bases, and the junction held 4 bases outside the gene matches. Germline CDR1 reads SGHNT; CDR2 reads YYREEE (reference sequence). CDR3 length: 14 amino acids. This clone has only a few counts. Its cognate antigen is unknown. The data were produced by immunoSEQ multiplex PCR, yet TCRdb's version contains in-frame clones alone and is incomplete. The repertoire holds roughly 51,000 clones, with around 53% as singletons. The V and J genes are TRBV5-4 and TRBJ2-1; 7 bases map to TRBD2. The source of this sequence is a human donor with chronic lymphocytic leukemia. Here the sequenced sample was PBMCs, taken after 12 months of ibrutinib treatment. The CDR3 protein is CASSFLAEDNEQFF. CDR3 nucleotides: TGTGCCAGCAGCTTCCTAGCGGAAGACAATGAGCAGTTCTTC. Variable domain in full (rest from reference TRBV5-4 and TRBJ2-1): ETGVTQSPTHLIKTRGQQVTLRCSSQSGHNTVSWYQQALGQGPQFIFQYYREEENGRGNFPPRFSGLQFPNYSSELNVNALELDDSALYLCASSFLAEDNEQFFGPGTRLTVL.